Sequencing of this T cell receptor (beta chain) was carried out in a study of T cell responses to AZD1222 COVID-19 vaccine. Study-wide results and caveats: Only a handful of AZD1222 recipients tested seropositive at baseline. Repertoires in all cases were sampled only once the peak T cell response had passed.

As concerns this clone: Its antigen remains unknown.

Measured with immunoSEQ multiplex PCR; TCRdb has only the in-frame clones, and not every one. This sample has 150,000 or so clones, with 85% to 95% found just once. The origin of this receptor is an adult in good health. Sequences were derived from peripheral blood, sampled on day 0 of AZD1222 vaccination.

This CDR3 reads CATAQGNTEAFF. CDR3 bases: TGTGCCACCGCGCAAGGCAACACTGAAGCTTTCTTT. The chain couples TRBV10-3 to TRBJ1-1; unclear D gene. This CDR3 has 12 residues. Per the germline V gene, CDR1 is ENHRY and CDR2 is SYGVKD. Trimming left V 10 bases short and J 2 bases short, with 11 bases between.